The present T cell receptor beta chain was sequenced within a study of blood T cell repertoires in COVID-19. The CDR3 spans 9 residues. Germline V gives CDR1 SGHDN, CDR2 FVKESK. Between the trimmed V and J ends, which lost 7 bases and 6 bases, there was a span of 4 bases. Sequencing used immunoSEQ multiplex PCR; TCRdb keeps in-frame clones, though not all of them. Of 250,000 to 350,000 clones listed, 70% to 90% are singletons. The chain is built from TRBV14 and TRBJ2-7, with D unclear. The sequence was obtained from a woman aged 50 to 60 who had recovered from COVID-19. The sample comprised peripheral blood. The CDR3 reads CASTVEQYF. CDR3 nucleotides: TGTGCCAGCACTGTCGAGCAGTACTTC.